This TCR beta chain was recorded in a study of blood T cell repertoires in COVID-19. Clones were sequenced by immunoSEQ multiplex PCR, and TCRdb holds only the in-frame ones, with some missing. The table records a few hundred thousand clones, roughly 85% of them present only once. The CDR3 contains 13 residues. V lost 5 bases, J lost 1 base, and 8 bases lay in between. Per germline, CDR1 KGHSH and CDR2 LQKENI. This chain connects TRBV18 to TRBJ1-1, with a possible D match to TRBD1 (6 bases). The sample taken for sequencing was peripheral blood. The TCR originated in a woman in her seventies with COVID-19, enrolled during active disease. The CDR3, as DNA: TGTGCCAGCTCAGGACAGAGGAACACTGAAGCTTTCTTT. Protein: CASSGQRNTEAFF.